A single sample is the source of the 14 T cell receptor beta chains below, sequenced in a study of T cells in Graves' hyperthyroidism and ophthalmopathy. There were TCR beta CDR3 regions amplified from RNA transcripts. During a first-round RT-PCR of the TCR CDR3, the HTBI primer set was used. One entry per CDR3 protein results from TCRdb running MiXCR on the multiplex PCR reads. The table records 300,000 to 400,000 distinct CDR3 sequences, approximately 15% of them present only once. Sequencing used blood. The receptors stem from a woman aged 60 to 75 with Graves' hyperthyroidism.

This clonotype has only a few counts. This chain links TRBV18 with TRBJ2-5; D call uncertain. This CDR3 has 15 amino acids. With 3 bases removed from V and 0 bases from J, the gap between germline ends came to 11 bases. Germline V CDR1 and CDR2: KGHSH, LQKENI. The CDR3 DNA is TGTGCCAGCTCACCCGGCGGAATGTACCAAGAGACCCAGTACTTC. This sequence encodes CASSPGGMYQETQYF.

The table lists this clonotype with a few counts. V usage is TRBV6-1 and J usage is TRBJ1-3; D call uncertain. The CDR3 is 15 residues long. V gave up 5 bases and J gave up 2 bases, with 13 bases separating them. The V gene's germline CDR1 is MNHNS and CDR2 SASEGT. The CDR3 loop is CASSPQAITGNTIYF. The DNA of the CDR3 is TGTGCCAGCAGTCCCCAAGCCATTACTGGAAACACCATATATTTT.

This clonotype has at least ten counts. The chain links TRBV10-3 to TRBJ2-1; 9 bases are a match to TRBD1. This CDR3 spans 16 amino acids. Germline trimming cut 2 bases from V and 8 bases from J; bases unmatched to any gene: 10. The germline CDR1 and CDR2 sequences are ENHRY and SYGVKD. The DNA of the CDR3 is TGTGCCATCAGTGAGGGGACAGGGCAATCTAGGGATGAGCAGTTCTTC. It encodes CAISEGTGQSRDEQFF.

This clonotype was counted once. V gene TRBV19 combines with J gene TRBJ2-4; D is possibly TRBD1 or TRBD2 (5 bases each). The CDR3 totals 13 residues. V was cut by 5 bases and J by 6 bases, with 11 bases left in between. Germline V gene data show CDR1 as LNHDA and CDR2 as SQIVND (reference sequence). The CDR3 sequence is CASSPEDTNIQYF. The CDR3 DNA follows: TGTGCCAGTAGTCCGGAGGACACAAACATTCAGTACTTC.

This clonotype was seen a few times. The chain recombines TRBV19 with TRBJ2-2; D ambiguous. Per germline, CDR1 LNHDA and CDR2 SQIVND (reference sequence). CDR3 length equals 13 residues. V lost 6 bases, J lost 7 bases, and 12 bases lay in between. CDR3 coding DNA: TGTGCCAGTAGACAGACAAGCGTCGGGGAGCTGTTTTTT. Amino acids: CASRQTSVGELFF.

The chain links TRBV20-1 to TRBJ2-3; 10 bases fit TRBD2. The CDR3 sequence is 16 residues long. The trim removed 0 bases at V and 5 bases at J, leaving 8 bases unmatched. The germline V gene has CDR1 DFQATT and CDR2 SNEGSKA (reference sequence). CDR3 loop: CSARDVGSGGKDTQYF. CDR3 nucleotides: TGCAGTGCTAGAGATGTGGGTAGCGGGGGGAAAGATACGCAGTATTTT.

In its sample, this clonotype was seen many times. The V and J genes are TRBV2 and TRBJ2-3; either TRBD1 or TRBD2 may supply D (6 bases each). Trimming cost V 11 bases and J 6 bases, with 12 bases left between them. CDR3 size: 11 residues. Germline V gives CDR1 SNHLY, CDR2 FYNNEI. The CDR3 sequence is CAGGLLDTQYF. The CDR3, as DNA: TGTGCCGGGGGGCTTTTGGATACGCAGTATTTT.

This clonotype was seen only a few times. Possible read error: a much larger clone is one base away. As DNA, the CDR3 is TGTGCCAGCAGTGGAGGGAACACCGGGGAGCTGTTTTTT. This gives the protein CASSGGNTGELFF. This sequence joins TRBV6-1 and TRBJ2-2; D ambiguous. Looked up from germline, CDR1 is MNHNS and CDR2 is SASEGT. The CDR3 loop spans 13 amino acids. V lost 4 bases to trimming and J lost 1 base, with 4 bases between them.

This clonotype was recorded a few times. The V and J genes are TRBV11-1 and TRBJ2-5, with 15 positions matching TRBD2. The J segment lost 2 bases and the V segment lost 5 bases, leaving 6 bases of the junction unmatched. The germline gives CDR1 SGHAT, CDR2 FQDESV (reference sequence). The CDR3 extends over 17 amino acids. The CDR3, as DNA: TGTGCCAGCAGCGAAGGACTAGCGGGAGGGGGACAAGAGACCCAGTACTTC. As protein: CASSEGLAGGGQETQYF.

The rearrangement joins TRBV12-3 or TRBV12-4 to TRBJ2-7, with 8 bases fitting TRBD1. This CDR3 region has 13 residues. V was clipped by 5 bases and J by 6 bases; unmatched bases: 6. For the CDR3, the DNA is TGTGCCAGCAGTACAGGGGGGCCCCGCGAGCAGTACTTC. Residues: CASSTGGPREQYF.

In regard to this clonotype: A much larger clone lies one base from this, so it may be a read error. This chain uses TRBV27 with TRBJ2-7; D not resolved. Germline CDR1 is MNHEY and CDR2 is SMNVEV (reference sequence). This CDR3 is built from 11 residues. CDR3 nucleotide sequence: TGTACCAGCAGTTTATCGGACGAGCAGTACTTC. It encodes CTSSLSDEQYF.

In its sample, this clonotype was seen many times. The V call is TRBV9, the J call TRBJ1-2; D may be TRBD1 (6 bases). CDR3 length equals 15 residues. Germline lookup yields CDR1 SGDLS and CDR2 YYNGEE. V shed 3 bases and J shed 2 bases, with 14 bases lying between them. The CDR3 DNA follows: TGTGCCAGCAGCGGGGGGCAGGGGATCAACTATGGCTACACCTTC. Its protein product is CASSGGQGINYGYTF.

This clonotype has at least ten counts. The chain joins TRBV5-4 to TRBJ1-1, with 7 bases matching TRBD1. J lost 4 bases, V lost 0 bases, and 3 bases had no gene match. The CDR3 sequence is 14 residues long. Germline V gene data show CDR1 as SGHNT and CDR2 as YYREEE (reference sequence). The CDR3 reads CASSLGQGTTEAFF. The CDR3 DNA reads as TGTGCCAGCAGCTTGGGACAGGGAACCACTGAAGCTTTCTTT.

The V and J genes are TRBV4-1 and TRBJ2-1; tentatively, D is TRBD1 or TRBD2 (5 bases each). Trimming stripped 3 bases from V and 4 bases from J, with 13 bases between. The CDR3 loop spans 15 amino acids. Per germline, CDR1 MGHRA and CDR2 YSYEKL. The CDR3 DNA follows: TGCGCCAGCAGCCAGGGGGAACAGCAGTACAATGAGCAGTTCTTC. Protein product: CASSQGEQQYNEQFF.